The 32 T cell receptor beta chains below all came from one sample that was sequenced in a study of blood T cell repertoires in COVID-19 (dated by TCRdb to the early 2020s). Library prep was done by the immunoSEQ multiplex PCR assay. The clones in this table, taken by TCRdb from immuneACCESS, are in-frame only. Not every clone is retained; where verified, under half of the shortfall comes from an unresolved V gene, and the cause of the rest is unknown. Recorded for this sample are some 150,000 clones; 78% of them occurred a single time. 5% to 7% of the sample belongs to the ten largest clones. The sequenced sample was PBMCs or T cells enriched from blood (not recorded which). The source of these receptors is a woman between 45 and 60 years old who had recovered from COVID-19.

The chain couples TRBV29-1 to TRBJ1-4; D might be TRBD1 (5 bases). Between the trimmed V and J ends, which lost 4 bases and 1 base, there was a span of 10 bases. Germline CDR1 and CDR2: SQVTM and ANQGSEA. This CDR3 is 14 amino acids long. CDR3 DNA sequence: TGCAGCGTTGCTGACAGCTTAACTAATGAAAAACTGTTTTTT. Protein product: CSVADSLTNEKLFF.

The chain is built from TRBV15 and TRBJ2-7; TRBD1 is a possible D gene (5 bases). Germline V gene data show CDR1 as LNHNV and CDR2 as YYDKDF (reference sequence). Trimming took off 3 bases at V and 4 bases at J, with 13 bases between the two ends. This CDR3 is 14 amino acids long. The CDR3 reads CATSRGKPGYEQYV. For the CDR3, the DNA is TGTGCCACCAGCAGGGGTAAACCAGGGTACGAGCAGTACGTC.

This clone was counted once. This chain connects TRBV29-1 to TRBJ1-2; TRBD1 agrees at 8 bases. This CDR3 spans 15 amino acids. With V trimmed by 3 bases and J by 3 bases, 9 bases remained unmatched. Germline V lookup: CDR1 SQVTM, CDR2 ANQGSEA. The CDR3 DNA sequence: TGCAGCGTTGACCCCGCAGGGGGCAGAGACTATGGCTACACCTTC. Its protein product is CSVDPAGGRDYGYTF. Complete variable domain (other parts from reference TRBV29-1 and TRBJ1-2): SAVISQKPSRDICQRGTSLTIQCQVDSQVTMMFWYRQQPGQSLTLIATANQGSEATYESGFVIDKFPISRPNLTFSTLTVSNMSPEDSSIYLCSVDPAGGRDYGYTFGSGTRLTVV.

The chain employs TRBV5-5 and TRBJ1-1; D ambiguous. CDR3 size: 13 residues. The V gene lost 0 bases and the J gene lost 5 bases, with 8 bases spanning the gap. CDR1 and CDR2 from the germline V gene are SGHKS and YYEKEE (reference sequence). DNA of the CDR3: TGTGCCAGCAGCTTGGGGGGAGGAACTGAAGCTTTCTTT. This gives the protein CASSLGGGTEAFF.

The chain employs TRBV12-2 and TRBJ1-5. TRBV12-2 is an annotated pseudogene. The CDR3 consists of 16 residues. CDR3 nucleotide sequence: TGTGCAAGTCGCTTATCTTCAGTATGCGGGAATCAGCCCCAGCATTTT. This gives the protein CASRLSSVCGNQPQHF.

The chain has TRBV13 and TRBJ2-2; weak D call: TRBD1 (5 bases). V was clipped by 2 bases and J by 7 bases, with 11 bases between them. This CDR3 has 14 amino acids. Looked up from germline, CDR1 is PRHDT and CDR2 is FYEKMQ (reference sequence). The CDR3 DNA reads as TGTGCCAGCAGCTTAAATCCAGGGAACGGGGAGCTGTTTTTT. Translation: CASSLNPGNGELFF.

The J gene is TRBJ2-5, the V gene TRBV11-2, with D uncertain. V was pared by 5 bases and J by 1 base, with 5 bases between. The CDR3 is 12 amino acids. The germline V gene encodes CDR1 SGHAT and CDR2 FQNNGV. CDR3 coding DNA: TGTGCCAGCAGCCCATCCCAAGAGACCCAGTACTTC. It specifies CASSPSQETQYF.

This clone was detected only once. The CDR3 sequence is CATSETGHAEAFF. CDR3 in DNA: TGTGCCACCAGTGAGACTGGACACGCTGAAGCTTTCTTT. This sequence joins TRBV24-1 and TRBJ1-1, with a tentative D call TRBD1 (5 bases). Germline V gene data show CDR1 as KGHDR and CDR2 as SFDVKD. The CDR3 totals 13 residues. V lost 4 bases and J lost 6, with 11 bases in between.

The chain couples TRBV10-3 to TRBJ1-2; D call uncertain. V lost 0 bases to trimming and J lost 0 bases, with 8 bases between them. Germline loops: CDR1 ENHRY, CDR2 SYGVKD. The CDR3 consists of 15 residues. The CDR3 coding sequence is TGTGCCATCAGTGAGTCTCCGGGATCTAACTATGGCTACACCTTC. Its translation is CAISESPGSNYGYTF.

This chain links TRBV7-3 with TRBJ1-1; possible D gene TRBD1, 6 bases. Per the germline V gene, CDR1 is SGHTA and CDR2 is FQGTGA. CDR3 size: 15 residues. The V end lost 0 bases, the J end lost 1 base, and 9 bases lay between the germline ends. The CDR3 reads CASSLTADRNTEAFF. DNA of the CDR3: TGTGCCAGCAGCTTAACCGCGGACAGGAACACTGAAGCTTTCTTT. Using reference TRBV7-3 and TRBJ1-1 for the parts outside the CDR3, the full variable domain is GAGVSQTPSNKVTEKGKYVELRCDPISGHTALYWYRQSLGQGPEFLIYFQGTGAADDSGLPNDRFFAVRPEGSVSTLKIQRTERGDSAVYLCASSLTADRNTEAFFGQGTRLTVV.

This clone was observed a handful of times. This rearrangement joins TRBV29-1 to TRBJ2-2; the D gene is possibly TRBD1 (6 bases). Germline-derived CDR1 and CDR2 are SQVTM and ANQGSEA. This CDR3 region has 13 residues. V lost 7 bases and J lost 5, with 14 bases in between. CDR3 coding DNA: TGCAGCGCCGCGGACAGTTTAACCGGGGAGCTGTTTTTT. Translated, it gives CSAADSLTGELFF.

The rearrangement links TRBV5-4 to TRBJ2-4; 10 bases map to TRBD1. The germline CDR1 and CDR2 sequences are SGHNT and YYREEE (reference sequence). J gave up 8 bases and V 4 bases, and 9 bases lay outside the gene matches. The CDR3 length is 15 residues. The CDR3 is CASSTSGQGFDIQYF. In nucleotides, the CDR3 is TGTGCCAGCAGCACGTCGGGACAGGGGTTTGACATTCAGTACTTC.

This clone was counted only a few times. Other nucleotide sequences from this sample produce the same CDR3. The chain uses TRBV5-4 and TRBJ1-1; TRBD1 matches at 7 bases. This CDR3 comprises 14 residues. The germline CDR1 and CDR2 sequences are SGHNT and YYREEE (reference sequence). The ends lost 0 bases at V and 5 bases at J; junction bases unmatched: 4. Written as DNA, the CDR3 is TGTGCCAGCAGCTTGGGGCAGGGGGGAACTGAAGCTTTCTTT. This sequence encodes CASSLGQGGTEAFF.

V gene TRBV6-5 combines with J gene TRBJ1-2, with 10 bases lining up with TRBD1. The CDR3 length is 15 residues. After removal of 2 bases from V and 4 bases from J, the junction contained 4 bases not matched to a gene. Looked up from germline, CDR1 is MNHEY and CDR2 is SVGAGI. For the CDR3, the DNA is TGTGCCAGCAGTTACGGGACAGGGGCCGGCTATGGCTACACCTTC. Amino acids: CASSYGTGAGYGYTF.

The CDR3 protein is CASSPAGRSNTEAFF. CDR3 DNA: TGCGCCAGCAGCCCCGCGGGACGGTCGAACACTGAAGCTTTCTTT. The V gene is TRBV5-1, the J gene TRBJ1-1; a possible D gene is TRBD1 (5 bases). Trimming left V 4 bases short and J 1 base short, with 14 bases between. This CDR3 is 15 amino acids long. In germline, CDR1 is SGHRS, CDR2 YFSETQ.

V usage is TRBV18 and J usage is TRBJ2-4, with D unresolved. The CDR3 runs 15 residues. From germline, CDR1 is KGHSH and CDR2 LQKENI. The V end lost 3 bases, the J end lost 6 bases, and 15 bases lay between the germline ends. The DNA for the CDR3 is TGTGCCAGCTCACCCCAGGCCCTCACCTTAAACATTCAGTACTTC. As protein: CASSPQALTLNIQYF.

The V call is TRBV7-6, the J call TRBJ1-3, with unresolved D. Looked up from germline, CDR1 is SGHVS and CDR2 is FNYEAQ. V lost 1 base to trimming and J lost 0 bases, with 7 bases between them. The CDR3 extends over 15 amino acids. Here the CDR3 DNA reads TGTGCCAGCAGCTTAGGCGCGAGCTCTGGAAACACCATATATTTT. It specifies CASSLGASSGNTIYF.

The V and J genes are TRBV28 and TRBJ2-6, with D possibly matching TRBD1 (5 bases). This CDR3 has 18 residues. Germline V gene data show CDR1 as MDHEN and CDR2 as SYDVKM. Between the trimmed V and J ends, which lost 6 bases and 0 bases, there was a span of 18 bases. The CDR3 loop is CASSRKLNRFSGANVLTF. Here the CDR3 DNA reads TGTGCCAGCAGCCGAAAATTGAACAGGTTCTCTGGGGCCAACGTCCTGACTTTC.

This clone was detected only a few times. V usage is TRBV27 and J usage is TRBJ1-6; D may be TRBD1 (6 bases). The germline V gene has CDR1 MNHEY and CDR2 SMNVEV (reference sequence). V was cut by 1 base and J by 8 bases, with 6 bases left in between. The CDR3 contains 13 residues. CDR3 nucleotide sequence: TGTGCCAGCAGTTTATGGACAGATTCACCCCTCCACTTT. Residues: CASSLWTDSPLHF.

The rearrangement uses TRBV7-9 and TRBJ1-2, with a tentative D call TRBD1 (6 bases). Germline V gene lookup returns CDR1 SEHNR and CDR2 FQNEAQ (reference sequence). The CDR3 totals 16 residues. V lost 2 bases to trimming and J lost 4 bases, with 17 bases between them. The CDR3 region has the DNA TGTGCCAGCAGCTTATCGGCGGGGGGCGTAGGCTATGGCTACACCTTC. Its protein product is CASSLSAGGVGYGYTF. Looking up the rest from reference TRBV7-9 and TRBJ1-2 gives the full variable domain: DTGVSQNPRHKITKRGQNVTFRCDPISEHNRLYWYRQTLGQGPEFLTYFQNEAQLEKSRLLSDRFSAERPKGSFSTLEIQRTEQGDSAMYLCASSLSAGGVGYGYTFGSGTRLTVV.

This clone appeared a single time. The V call is TRBV6-5, the J call TRBJ2-3, with TRBD1 matching over 7 bases. Germline V gives CDR1 MNHEY, CDR2 SVGAGI. V lost 8 bases, J lost 2 bases, and 7 bases stayed unmatched. The CDR3 consists of 14 residues. CDR3 nucleotides: TGTGCCAGCCAGGGACAGTTAAACACAGATACGCAGTATTTT. Protein: CASQGQLNTDTQYF.

V and J are TRBV5-8 and TRBJ2-3, with 7 nucleotides matching TRBD2. CDR3 length equals 16 residues. Germline CDR1 is SGHTS and CDR2 is YDEGEE. V lost 4 bases, J lost 1 base, and 9 bases stayed unmatched. CDR3 sequence reads: CASSPHLAGGTDTQYF. CDR3 nucleotide sequence: TGTGCCAGCAGCCCCCACCTGGCGGGGGGCACAGATACGCAGTATTTT. Full variable domain (missing parts from reference TRBV5-8 and TRBJ2-3): EAGVTQSPTHLIKTRGQQATLRCSPISGHTSVYWYQQALGLGLQFLLWYDEGEERNRGNFPPRFSGRQFPNYSSELNVNALELEDSALYLCASSPHLAGGTDTQYFGPGTRLTVL.

The chain employs TRBV28 and TRBJ2-7; D ambiguous. CDR3 length: 14 amino acids. The V gene's germline CDR1 is MDHEN and CDR2 SYDVKM. V lost 5 bases and J lost 3, with 14 bases in between. The CDR3 region has the DNA TGTGCCAGCAGTCGCGGCACGAACTACTACGAGCAGTACGTC. It specifies CASSRGTNYYEQYV.

This clone has just one count. The chain links TRBV18 to TRBJ2-7, with 10 bases lining up with TRBD1. There are 15 residues in the CDR3. CDR1 and CDR2 (germline): KGHSH, LQKENI. The ends lost 3 bases at V and 3 bases at J; junction bases unmatched: 5. CDR3 DNA: TGTGCCAGCTCACCCGGGACAGGGGATCTCTACGAGCAGTACTTC. Protein sequence: CASSPGTGDLYEQYF.

There are a few counts of this clone. The chain is built from TRBV28 and TRBJ2-7; weak D call: TRBD1 (6 bases). The V end lost 1 base, the J end lost 2 bases, and 12 bases lay between the germline ends. Germline V gene sequence: CDR1 MDHEN, CDR2 SYDVKM. This CDR3 has 15 residues. The CDR3 loop is CASSLLGDMAYEQYF. The CDR3 DNA sequence: TGTGCCAGCAGTTTATTAGGGGACATGGCCTACGAGCAGTACTTC. Together with reference TRBV28 and TRBJ2-7, the CDR3 gives the full variable domain: DVKVTQSSRYLVKRTGEKVFLECVQDMDHENMFWYRQDPGLGLRLIYFSYDVKMKEKGDIPEGYSVSREKKERFSLILESASTNQTSMYLCASSLLGDMAYEQYFGPGTRLTVT.

J is TRBJ1-3 and V is TRBV7-8, with 11 positions matching TRBD1. V dropped 5 bases and J dropped 7; count of bases not matched to a gene: 7. CDR1 SGHVS and CDR2 FQNEAQ come from the germline V gene. The CDR3 has 15 residues. The CDR3 nucleotides are TGTGCCAGCAGCCCCCCGGGACAGGGGGAGAACACCATATATTTT. Translated, it gives CASSPPGQGENTIYF.

CDR3 residues: CASKLTSGAETQYF. CDR3 coding DNA: TGTGCCAGCAAACTCACTAGCGGTGCGGAGACCCAGTACTTC. The J gene is TRBJ2-5, the V gene TRBV27; 8 bases are shared with TRBD2. The germline CDR1 and CDR2 sequences are MNHEY and SMNVEV (reference sequence). V was pared by 7 bases and J by 5 bases, with 9 bases of the junction left unmatched. This CDR3 region has 14 residues.

The J gene is TRBJ2-7, the V gene TRBV15; unclear D gene. Germline V gene sequence: CDR1 LNHNV, CDR2 YYDKDF (reference sequence). The CDR3 runs 16 residues. V lost 1 base, J lost 0 bases, and 13 bases lay in between. The CDR3 DNA reads TGTGCCACCAGCAGAGCCGTCTCCTCGAGCTCCTACGAGCAGTACTTC. It is translated as CATSRAVSSSSYEQYF.

This rearrangement joins TRBV29-1 to TRBJ1-1; D may be TRBD1 (6 bases). CDR3 length: 14 amino acids. The V end lost 4 bases, the J end lost 4 bases, and 16 bases lay between the germline ends. CDR1 and CDR2 from the germline V gene are SQVTM and ANQGSEA. The CDR3 DNA sequence: TGCAGCGTTGTACCAGGGGCTTTGGGCACTGAAGCTTTCTTT. Its protein is CSVVPGALGTEAFF.

The rearrangement joins TRBV18 to TRBJ1-2; 9 bases match TRBD1. This CDR3 region has 16 residues. The germline gives CDR1 KGHSH, CDR2 LQKENI. The J segment lost 2 bases and the V segment lost 4 bases, leaving 8 bases of the junction unmatched. The CDR3: CASSLSGTGRNYGYTF. CDR3 DNA: TGTGCCAGCTCACTAAGCGGGACAGGGAGGAACTATGGCTACACCTTC.

The chain uses TRBV30 and TRBJ2-4; perhaps TRBD1 as D (7 bases). This CDR3 comprises 13 residues. In germline, CDR1 is GTSNPN, CDR2 SVGIG (reference sequence). Trimming shortened V by 0 bases and J by 7 bases, and 10 bases separated the two germline ends. This CDR3 is CAWSVAGGNIQYF. The CDR3 DNA is TGTGCCTGGAGTGTCGCAGGGGGGAACATTCAGTACTTC. Variable domain in full (rest from reference TRBV30 and TRBJ2-4): SQTIHQWPATLVQPVGSPLSLECTVEGTSNPNLYWYRQAAGRGLQLLFYSVGIGQISSEVPQNLSASRPQDRQFILSSKKLLLSDSGFYLCAWSVAGGNIQYFGAGTRLSVL.

This clone was detected a few times. In the same sample, other DNA sequences code for this CDR3. The gene calls are TRBV4-1 and TRBJ2-7; 7 bases match TRBD2. The CDR3 totals 15 residues. Unmatched junction bases numbered 6, after V lost 3 bases and J lost 1 base. The germline CDR1 and CDR2 sequences are MGHRA and YSYEKL. The CDR3 reads CASSQGAGISYEQYF. Here the CDR3 DNA reads TGCGCCAGCAGCCAGGGAGCGGGGATTTCCTACGAGCAGTACTTC.